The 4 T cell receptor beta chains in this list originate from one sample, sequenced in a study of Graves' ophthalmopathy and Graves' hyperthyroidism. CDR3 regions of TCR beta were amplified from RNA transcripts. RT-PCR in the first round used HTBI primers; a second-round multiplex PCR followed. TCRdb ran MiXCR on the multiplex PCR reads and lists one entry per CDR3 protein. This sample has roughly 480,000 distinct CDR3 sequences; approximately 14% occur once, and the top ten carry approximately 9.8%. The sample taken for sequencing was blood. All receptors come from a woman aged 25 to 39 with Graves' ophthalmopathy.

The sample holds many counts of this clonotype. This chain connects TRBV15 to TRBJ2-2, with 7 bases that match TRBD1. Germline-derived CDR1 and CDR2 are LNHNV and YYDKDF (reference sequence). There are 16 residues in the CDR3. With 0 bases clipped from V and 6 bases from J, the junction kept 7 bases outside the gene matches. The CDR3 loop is CATSRDEGRGPGELFF. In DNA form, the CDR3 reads TGTGCCACCAGCAGAGATGAGGGTAGGGGGCCCGGGGAGCTGTTTTTT.

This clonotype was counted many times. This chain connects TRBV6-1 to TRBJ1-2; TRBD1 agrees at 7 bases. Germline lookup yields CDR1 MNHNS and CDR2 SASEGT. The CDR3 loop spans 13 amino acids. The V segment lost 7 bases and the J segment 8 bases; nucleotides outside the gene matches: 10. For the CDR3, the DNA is TGTGCCAGCACCCGAACAGGGGAGGACGGCTACACCTTC. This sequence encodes CASTRTGEDGYTF.

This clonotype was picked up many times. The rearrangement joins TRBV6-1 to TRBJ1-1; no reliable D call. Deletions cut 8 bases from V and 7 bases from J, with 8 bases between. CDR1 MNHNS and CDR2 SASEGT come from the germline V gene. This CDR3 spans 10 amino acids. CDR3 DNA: TGTGCCAGCGGTCGGGGTGAAGCTTTCTTT. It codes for CASGRGEAFF.

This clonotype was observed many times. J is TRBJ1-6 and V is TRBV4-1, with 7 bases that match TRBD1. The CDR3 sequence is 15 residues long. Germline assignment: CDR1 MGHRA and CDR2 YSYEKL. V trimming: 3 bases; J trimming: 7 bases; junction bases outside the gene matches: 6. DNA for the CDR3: TGCGCCAGCAGCCAGCACAGGGGTGGCAATTCACCCCTCCACTTT. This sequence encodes CASSQHRGGNSPLHF.